This T cell receptor beta chain was captured in a study of PD-1 blockade in classical Hodgkin lymphoma. Whole-study findings and limits: Nivolumab initiation under 1 year post-ASCT meant exclusion. CD8+ TCR diversity did not rise significantly by C4D1, unlike CD4+.

Using immunoSEQ multiplex PCR, the repertoire was profiled, and TCRdb retains in-frame clones only, with some absent. The sample records 15,000 to 20,000 clones, about 65% being singletons. CDR1 is MDHEN and CDR2 is SYDVKM in the germline V gene. The CDR3 is made up of 17 amino acids. V was clipped by 2 bases and J by 6 bases; unmatched bases: 10. On this clone: No antigen is known for it.

Documented time point: cycle 4 day 1 (C4D1), after 5 to 7 weeks of nivolumab. Following autologous stem cell transplantation, relapse occurred in every patient, and exposure to brentuximab vedotin varied. Best outcomes ranged across complete response, partial response and progressive disease. The rearrangement links TRBV28 to TRBJ2-1; 10 bases map to TRBD2. The clonotype comes from a human donor with classical Hodgkin lymphoma. The material sequenced was peripheral blood mononuclear cells (PBMCs), taken before the fourth cycle of nivolumab. This CDR3 is CASSLARGLASFNEQFF. CDR3 bases: TGTGCCAGCAGTTTAGCAAGGGGACTAGCGTCTTTCAATGAGCAGTTCTTC.